This T cell receptor (beta chain) was sequenced during a study of cytotoxic CD8 clonotypes in ibrutinib-treated CLL. At the level of the study: The patients, about a dozen relapsed/refractory and fewer than 16 treatment-naive, included around 18 who were IGHV unmutated. Response samples followed a median 12 months of treatment, range 6 to 36. Study-wide results and limits: Before falling back toward baseline at progression, clonality had risen at the time of ibrutinib response.

A word on this clone: As yet, its antigen is unknown.

With 4 bases clipped from V and 3 bases from J, the junction kept 9 bases outside the gene matches. This CDR3 is 16 amino acids long. CDR1 SEHNR and CDR2 FQNEAQ come from the germline V gene (reference sequence). The method was immunoSEQ multiplex PCR; TCRdb's version includes in-frame clones alone and lacks a portion of them. Of approximately 130,000 clones listed, 80% to 85% are singletons. The chain recombines TRBV7-9 with TRBJ1-2, with 9 nucleotides matching TRBD1. Source: PBMCs, taken after 24 months of ibrutinib treatment. The receptor was derived from a human donor with chronic lymphocytic leukemia. The CDR3 spells CASSSKPGQGHYGYTF. The CDR3, as DNA: TGTGCCAGCAGCTCGAAACCGGGACAGGGACACTATGGCTACACCTTC.